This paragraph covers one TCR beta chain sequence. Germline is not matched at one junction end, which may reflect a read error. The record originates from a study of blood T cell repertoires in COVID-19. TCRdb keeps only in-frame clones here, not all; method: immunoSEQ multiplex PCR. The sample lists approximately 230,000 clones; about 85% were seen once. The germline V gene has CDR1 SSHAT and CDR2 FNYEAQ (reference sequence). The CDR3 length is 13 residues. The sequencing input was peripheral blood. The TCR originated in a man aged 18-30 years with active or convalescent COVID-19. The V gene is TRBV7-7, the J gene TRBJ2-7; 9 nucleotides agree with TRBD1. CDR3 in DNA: TGTGCTAGCAGCTTAGAGTCGGGGACAGGGTTAGAATTC. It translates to CASSLESGTGLEF.